These 2 T cell receptor beta chains were sequenced from one sample in a study of beta chain features in type 1 diabetes (dated by TCRdb to the late 2010s). General study outcomes and caveats: In all four CD4+ subsets, TCRB CDR3 length was moderately but significantly shorter in type 1 diabetes patients.

Which antigens these TCRs recognize remains unknown. The library was obtained by the immunoSEQ multiplex PCR assay. All of the isolated RNA was reverse transcribed with the High Capacity cDNA Reverse Transcription Kit, so expressed TCRB transcripts were sequenced. TCRdb stores this immuneACCESS table with in-frame sequences only. Part of the clones is absent; in the studies checked, under half of the shortfall reflects unresolved V genes, and no reason is known for the rest. For this sample there are about 160,000 clones; around 7.9% appear just once. The ten largest clones add up to roughly 0.5% of the sample. Source material: central memory CD4+ T cells from blood. The receptors here all came from a man aged 18 to 30 with type 1 diabetes.

This clone was detected a few times. The gene calls are TRBV11-2 and TRBJ2-3, with a weak D call TRBD2 (5 bases). Trimming pared 1 base from V and 4 bases from J, leaving 12 bases between. Germline V CDR1 and CDR2: SGHAT, FQNNGV. The CDR3 consists of 15 residues. CDR3 nucleotides: TGTGCCAGCAGCTTAGGATCAGCGGATCCAGATACGCAGTATTTT. This gives the protein CASSLGSADPDTQYF.

This clone was detected only a few times. The chain has TRBV4-2 and TRBJ2-3; D is ambiguous. CDR3 length equals 13 residues. The germline gives CDR1 LGHNA, CDR2 YNFKEQ. Trimming took off 1 base at V and 5 bases at J, with 7 bases between the two ends. For the CDR3, the DNA is TGTGCCAGCAGCCAAGCTCATAGAGATACGCAGTATTTT. Its translation: CASSQAHRDTQYF.